The present entry profiles one T cell receptor beta chain with its context. While infection was still active, Seattle patients were enrolled and then followed longitudinally. This record belongs to a study of blood T cell repertoires in COVID-19. Study details: Whether acute or convalescent, the COVID-19 samples came from the United States, Italy and Spain.

Losses at the gene ends were 0 bases for V and 4 bases for J; bases not matched to a gene: 3. This CDR3 contains 14 residues. Germline assignment: CDR1 SGHRS and CDR2 YFSETQ. TCRdb's copy holds only in-frame clones and misses some; the assay was immunoSEQ multiplex PCR. Of 90,000 or so clones listed, 89% are singletons. V gene TRBV5-1 combines with J gene TRBJ1-2; 7 nucleotides agree with TRBD1. The specimen was peripheral blood. The source is a man in his fifties or sixties with COVID-19, enrolled during active disease. The CDR3 reads CASSLGQGGYGYTF. The CDR3 DNA follows: TGCGCCAGCAGCTTGGGACAGGGCGGCTATGGCTACACCTTC.